This section outlines one T cell receptor beta chain sequence together with its context. This sample is drawn from a study of T cell clones after liver transplantation. Turning to the study itself: As an antigen-independent comparator, third-party-reactive TCRbeta sequences came from pre-transplant mixed lymphocyte reactions.

Sequencing used immunoSEQ multiplex PCR; TCRdb keeps in-frame clones, though not all of them. The repertoire includes some 60,000 clones, over 55% of them detected once, and over 12% sits in the top ten. Trimming removed 3 bases from V and 11 bases from J; junction bases left unmatched: 14. The CDR3 has 15 residues. In germline, CDR1 is GTSNPN, CDR2 SVGIG (reference sequence). Here the sequenced sample was CD4+ T cells from blood, taken before liver transplant. The sequence came from a human donor who received a liver transplant. J is TRBJ2-1 and V is TRBV30, with 9 positions matching TRBD2. The CDR3 DNA sequence: TGTGCCTGGAGAGCTGTTCTGGGTAGCGGGGGTAAGCAGTTCTTC. Translating it yields CAWRAVLGSGGKQFF.